The present T cell receptor beta chain was sequenced within a study of T cell responses to AZD1222 COVID-19 vaccine. For this clone: Antigen specificity is unknown.

Method: immunoSEQ multiplex PCR; TCRdb's copy keeps in-frame clones and lacks some. The data hold roughly 120,000 clones, with 88% observed a single time. The V end lost 2 bases, the J end lost 1 base, and 9 bases lay between the germline ends. Germline lookup yields CDR1 KGHSH and CDR2 LQKENI. The CDR3 has 14 amino acids. General study findings and limits: There were vaccine-associated CD4 TCRs across spike, dominant at 160-218 and 743-854. Clonal diversity may have been underestimated, and the donors were mostly white British, with more females than males. Elevations in Spike-specific TCR breadth and depth followed administration of two AZD1222 doses. Targeting of unmutated variant regions was reportedly seen in nearly half of spike-specific TCRs.

The chain recombines TRBV18 with TRBJ2-7, with D unresolved. The sequencing used peripheral blood, collected on day 0 of MenACWY control vaccination. This receptor was obtained from an adult in good health. The CDR3 here is CASSPEQYSYEQYF. CDR3 nucleotides: TGTGCCAGCTCACCAGAGCAATATTCCTACGAGCAGTACTTC.